This TCR beta chain was sequenced during a study of blood T cells in healthy people across ages (dated by TCRdb to between 2015 and 2016). Regarding the study in general: In model experiments, template switching captured roughly one uniquely barcoded TCR beta cDNA molecule for every two T cells. To track age-related changes in TCR beta repertoire diversity, the study relied on deep sequencing normalized with unique cDNA molecular identifiers. The donors were divided into four age groups: young (average around 17 years), middle-aged (about 41), aged (approximately 64) and long-lived (82). To avoid experimental bias, donors of different ages were spread randomly across the sequencing lanes. Two additional independent replicas of 1 million unique cDNA reads from the same blood draw were analyzed for two donors (one aged 18 to 30 and one aged 80 or older). On the study overall, not on this receptor specifically: Observed TCR beta diversity per million T cells fell roughly linearly with age, and a significant reduction was already apparent by age about 36. Bulk unsorted PBMC profiling prevented conclusive comparison of naive and antigen-experienced compartments. The CMV infection status of donors was not known, potentially confounding age-related changes in expanded clonotypes. Estimates of total diversity based on one million sequenced T cells were considered lower bounds and underestimates. Compared with the aged group, the long-lived group had more naive CD4+ T cells, fewer expanded clones and increased TCR diversity, suggesting age selection. There was a strong correlation between observed TCR beta diversity and the percentage of naive T cells measured by flow cytometry.

To prepare the library, 5' RACE was applied. TCRdb names Illumina HiSeq 2500 as the instrument used. A second PCR of about 7 to 12 cycles was run with a J-beta primer mix and a sample-barcoded 5' primer. A template-switch 5' adaptor carrying 12 random nucleotides introduced a unique molecular identifier onto each TCR beta cDNA molecule. Each sample yielded at least 2.5 million CDR3-containing paired-end reads. All of the RNA was converted into first-strand cDNA using the Mint cDNA synthesis kit, with a TRBC-specific oligonucleotide serving as the primer. After uracil-DNA glycosylase treatment, a first 18-cycle PCR used universal primers M1SS and BC2_uni_R on all cDNA. From the authors' description of their analysis: Normalization of each sample was performed by random selection of 1 million high-quality reads, each carrying a distinct molecular identifier. Instead of being binned into consensus sequences, reads that shared molecular identifiers were thrown out. MiTCR, run with a Q25 quality threshold and the strictest error-elimination algorithm, handled CDR3 identification, clonotype clustering and error correction. A nonparametric unseen species model with Euler transformation was used to estimate a lower bound on total TCR beta diversity. The public reads were quality trimmed at Q25 with fastp and then assembled into clones with MiXCR by TCRdb, keeping productive beta chains. Every distinct CDR3 protein forms one entry, paired with its most common genes and DNA. V and J calls and clone size were set by TCRdb, not the authors. The sample profile shows over 1.5 million distinct CDR3 sequences; less than 50% of them were found once. The top ten clones comprise about 2.1% of the sample.

Donors were 39 systemically healthy Caucasian individuals from Russia aged 6 to 90 years. Each donor gave ten milliliters of peripheral blood, collected into EDTA-treated Vacutainer tubes. Ficoll-Paque density-gradient centrifugation was used to isolate PBMCs, with at least 6.5 million obtained per sample. Trizol reagent was used to extract total RNA from PBMCs, with at least 5 micrograms per sample. Naive CD45RAhigh/CD27high T cell percentages were measured by flow cytometry on a PBMC aliquot from every donor. This clonotype came up a few times. Its antigen is still unknown. Per-nucleotide qualities are absent, and no much larger clonotype sits a single base away. V is reduced by 2 bases and J by 3 bases, leaving a spacing of 11 bases between them. The CDR3 measures 14 amino acids from cysteine to phenylalanine. Only CDR3 DNA is held: 42 bases, read in frame from base 1. CDR1 and CDR2 were assigned from the germline V gene as MDHEN and SYDVKM.

Recombination linked TRBV28 to TRBJ2-7, with the identity of the D gene unclear. The receptor's source is a woman aged 40 to 50 in good health. Sequencing was performed on blood. The DNA sequence follows: TGTGCCAGCAGTTTAGTCGGCGGTTTCTACGAGCAGTACTTC. Its protein is CASSLVGGFYEQYF. Beyond the CDR3, the reference TRBV28 and TRBJ2-7 genes provide the residues; the full variable domain reads: DVKVTQSSRYLVKRTGEKVFLECVQDMDHENMFWYRQDPGLGLRLIYFSYDVKMKEKGDIPEGYSVSREKKERFSLILESASTNQTSMYLCASSLVGGFYEQYFGPGTRLTVT.